The rows below give T cell receptor beta chains drawn from one sample of a study of glioma-infiltrating T cells after dendritic cell vaccination. Sequencing was performed with immunoSEQ multiplex PCR; in TCRdb, only in-frame clones are kept and a portion is missing. This sample yields roughly 100,000 clones, of which 90% are seen a single time; approximately 3% belongs to the top ten. Sequences were derived from blood, sampled after dendritic cell vaccination. Source of these receptors: a human donor with glioblastoma. The CDR3 runs from the conserved cysteine through the conserved F or W. D genes are given only for firm matches. A row's size may be missing; if present it is once, few, many or a size class.

size	J	V	D	CDR3	DNA
-	TRBJ1-2	TRBV7-9	-	CASRWDINYGYTF	TGTGCCAGCAGATGGGACATTAACTATGGCTACACCTTC
-	TRBJ2-1	TRBV5-5	TRBD1	CASSLESFGTGFYNEQFF	TGTGCCAGCAGCTTGGAGTCCTTTGGGACAGGGTTCTACAATGAGCAGTTCTTC
-	TRBJ1-1	TRBV2	TRBD1	CASSTGGNTEAFF	TGTGCCAGCAGTACAGGGGGGAACACTGAAGCTTTCTTT
-	TRBJ2-2	TRBV5-6	TRBD1	CASSVAGGRRTGELFF	TGTGCCAGCAGCGTAGCAGGGGGAAGGAGGACCGGGGAGCTGTTTTTT
-	TRBJ2-7	TRBV6-1	-	CASSGRDEQYF	TGTGCCAGCAGCGGGCGGGACGAGCAGTACTTC
-	TRBJ2-4	TRBV7-4	-	CASSGPGQLAKNIQYF	TGTGCCAGCAGCGGACCGGGACAACTAGCCAAAAACATTCAGTACTTC
-	TRBJ2-1	TRBV19	-	CASSRTGSSSYNEQFF	TGTGCCAGTAGTCGTACAGGGAGCAGCTCCTACAATGAGCAGTTCTTC
-	TRBJ1-1	TRBV7-9	-	CASWGGTEAFF	TGTGCCAGCTGGGGGGGCACTGAAGCTTTCTTT
-	TRBJ2-5	TRBV2	-	CASSVEALGETQYF	TGTGCCAGCAGTGTCGAGGCCCTCGGTGAGACCCAGTACTTC
-	TRBJ2-2	TRBV30	TRBD2	CACPRLAGVTGELFF	TGTGCCTGTCCGAGACTAGCGGGAGTTACCGGGGAGCTGTTTTTT
-	TRBJ2-1	TRBV4-1	-	CASSQDGRAGDEQFF	TGCGCCAGCAGCCAAGATGGGCGGGCTGGGGATGAGCAGTTCTTC
once	TRBJ2-2	TRBV29-1	TRBD2	CSVRAGGQTGELFF	TGCAGCGTTCGGGCGGGAGGGCAAACCGGGGAGCTGTTTTTT
-	TRBJ2-1	TRBV6-1	TRBD2	CASTGLAGGEQFF	TGTGCCAGCACGGGACTAGCGGGAGGCGAGCAGTTCTTC
-	TRBJ2-1	TRBV30	TRBD2	CAWSGLADNEQFF	TGTGCCTGGAGTGGACTAGCGGACAATGAGCAGTTCTTC
-	TRBJ1-5	TRBV19	-	CASSQGLNQPQHF	TGTGCCAGTAGCCAGGGACTTAATCAGCCCCAGCATTTT
-	TRBJ2-1	TRBV7-2	TRBD2	CASTLASGTSGTNEQFF	TGTGCCAGCACCCTCGCTTCCGGGACTAGCGGGACCAATGAGCAGTTCTTC
-	TRBJ2-1	TRBV10-3	TRBD1	CATAETGINYNEQFF	TGTGCCACCGCGGAGACAGGGATAAACTACAATGAGCAGTTCTTC
-	TRBJ2-1	TRBV30	TRBD2	CAWKLAGGNEQFF	TGTGCCTGGAAACTAGCGGGGGGGAATGAGCAGTTCTTC
-	TRBJ2-7	TRBV27	TRBD2	CASSSLAGRDGEQYF	TGTGCCAGCAGTTCGCTAGCGGGACGGGACGGCGAGCAGTACTTC
-	TRBJ2-5	TRBV5-1	-	CASSLAGSGVLQETQYF	TGCGCCAGCAGCTTGGCCGGGTCAGGGGTCCTTCAAGAGACCCAGTACTTC
-	TRBJ1-2	TRBV18	-	CASSRGKDQITF	TGTGCCAGCTCCCGGGGGAAGGACCAAATCACCTTC
-	TRBJ1-1	TRBV2	-	CASIRETEAFF	TGTGCCAGCATCCGCGAGACTGAAGCTTTCTTT
once	TRBJ1-4	TRBV13	-	CASSEGETTNEKLFF	TGTGCCAGCAGCGAAGGAGAAACAACTAATGAAAAACTGTTTTTT
-	TRBJ2-1	TRBV5-1	TRBD1	CASSPGTGGSYNEQFF	TGCGCCAGCAGCCCCGGGACAGGGGGCTCCTACAATGAGCAGTTCTTC
-	TRBJ2-5	TRBV4-2	TRBD2	CASSPGILADQETQYF	TGTGCCAGCAGCCCTGGGATCCTAGCGGACCAAGAGACCCAGTACTTC
-	TRBJ1-1	TRBV6-1	-	CASSETYENTEAFF	TGTGCCAGCAGTGAAACTTACGAGAACACTGAAGCTTTCTTT
-	TRBJ1-1	TRBV19	-	CASVVGGAANTEAFF	TGTGCCTCGGTCGTGGGGGGGGCGGCGAACACTGAAGCTTTCTTT
-	TRBJ1-6	TRBV6-5	-	CASSYLIAQPLHF	TGTGCCAGCAGTTACCTCATCGCGCAACCCCTCCACTTT
-	TRBJ2-3	TRBV7-3	TRBD2	CASSSEPAGADTQYF	TGTGCCAGCAGCTCAGAGCCAGCGGGAGCAGATACGCAGTATTTT
-	TRBJ2-3	TRBV5-4	-	CASRSTGITDTQYF	TGTGCCAGCAGATCCACGGGGATCACAGATACGCAGTATTTT
-	TRBJ1-2	TRBV19	TRBD1	CASSADRGFNYGYTF	TGTGCCAGTAGTGCCGACAGGGGCTTCAACTATGGCTACACCTTC
-	TRBJ2-3	TRBV6-5	TRBD2	CASSSTSGHSTDTQYF	TGTGCCAGCAGTTCTACTAGCGGGCATAGCACAGATACGCAGTATTTT
-	TRBJ2-7	TRBV18	-	CASSPLEASSYEQYF	TGTGCCAGCTCACCCCTCGAAGCGAGCTCCTACGAGCAGTACTTC
-	TRBJ1-2	TRBV6-5	-	CASRPPSGAYGYTF	TGTGCCAGCCGCCCCCCTTCAGGCGCCTATGGCTACACCTTC
-	TRBJ1-5	TRBV30	-	CAWSVKRQNNQPQHF	TGTGCCTGGAGTGTAAAGCGGCAAAATAATCAGCCCCAGCATTTT
-	TRBJ2-1	TRBV2	-	CASSDWQYNEQFF	TGTGCCAGCAGTGACTGGCAGTACAATGAGCAGTTCTTC